This paragraph covers one TCR beta chain sequence. The antigen is undetermined. The same CDR3 is also encoded by other DNA sequences in this sample. CDR3 length: 11 amino acids. Germline CDR1 reads MDHEN; CDR2 reads SYDVKM. Trimming pared 4 bases from V and 2 bases from J, leaving 3 bases between. This specimen comes from a study of cytomegalovirus exposure and HLA in healthy donors. Overall study findings and caveats: According to an earlier analysis, most TCR beta V segments yielded productive rearrangements about 87% or about 30% of the time. Follow-up analysis later connected one missense variant in DCLRE1C with trimming of TCR beta V- and J-genes. Only CMV serostatus was available as immune exposure information.

The PCR was carried out with 60 Vbeta primers and 13 Jbeta primers. Libraries were prepared by immunoSEQ multiplex PCR; TCRdb keeps only in-frame clonotypes and omits some of them. The profile shows 130,000 to 150,000 clones, about 78% of them singletons. This TCR derives from a man aged 35-49 years in good health and CMV-seropositive. This chain joins TRBV28 and TRBJ2-7; D is ambiguous. The sample was PBMCs. The CDR3 loop is CASSSAYEQYF. In DNA form, the CDR3 reads TGTGCCAGCAGTTCTGCCTACGAGCAGTACTTC. Complete variable domain (other parts from reference TRBV28 and TRBJ2-7): DVKVTQSSRYLVKRTGEKVFLECVQDMDHENMFWYRQDPGLGLRLIYFSYDVKMKEKGDIPEGYSVSREKKERFSLILESASTNQTSMYLCASSSAYEQYFGPGTRLTVT.